The clone carrying this T cell receptor beta chain has more than one count but fewer than ten. Its matching antigen is unknown. This sample is drawn from a study of spatial heterogeneity in lung cancer. The ends lost 4 bases at V and 4 bases at J; junction bases unmatched: 10. Germline CDR1 is DFQATT and CDR2 is SNEGSKA (reference sequence). The CDR3 extends over 18 amino acids. In the library, each TCR cDNA molecule bore its own unique molecular identifier. TCRdb re-called the 5' RACE reads with MiXCR, one entry per CDR3 protein. The sample consists of 40,000 to 55,000 distinct CDR3 sequences, approximately 7% of them appearing once. Study-level results: Ubiquitous, expanded tumor-derived TCRs were more frequently observed in blood at resection than at follow-up.

The time point here: sample taken at primary tumor resection. The cohort: about 79 early-stage, untreated non-small cell lung cancer patients. Whole RNA, isolated from tumor, nontumor lung or frozen PBMC, was sequenced without prior sorting. The chain recombines TRBV20-1 with TRBJ2-1; 16 nucleotides align to TRBD2. The TCR comes from a female donor with early-stage non-small cell lung cancer. The sample in question was PBMCs, obtained at surgery. The CDR3 bases are TGCAGTGCTAATCCTGTGGGACTAGCGGGGGGGAGATACAATGAGCAGTTCTTC. Residues: CSANPVGLAGGRYNEQFF.